Only a few counts were recorded for the clone carrying this TCR beta chain. This specimen belongs to a study of T-cell reconstitution after alpha-beta-depleted transplantation in children. Unique molecular identifiers were used to barcode this TCRbeta library. TCRdb ran MiXCR on the PCR reads and lists one entry per CDR3 protein. The sample consists of approximately 250,000 distinct CDR3 sequences, roughly 25% of them appearing once. V was clipped by 3 bases and J by 4 bases; unmatched bases: 9. The CDR3 runs 16 residues. Germline CDR1 KGHSH, CDR2 LQKENI. The chain links TRBV18 to TRBJ2-7, with 10 bases identical to TRBD2. The receptor was derived from a girl aged 2-15 years with Fanconi anemia, due to receive a stem cell transplant. The sample consisted of PBMCs, taken before TCRalphabeta/CD19-depleted stem cell transplant. CDR3 coding DNA: TGTGCCAGCTCACCTGTGGAGACTAGCGGGTTATACGAGCAGTACTTC. It specifies CASSPVETSGLYEQYF. The whole variable domain, remainder taken from reference TRBV18 and TRBJ2-7, is NAGVMQNPRHLVRRRGQEARLRCSPMKGHSHVYWYRQLPEEGLKFMVYLQKENIIDESGMPKERFSAEFPKEGPSILRIQQVVRGDSAAYFCASSPVETSGLYEQYFGPGTRLTVT.